One and the same sample provided the 4 T cell receptor beta chains below, sequenced in a study of CD8+CD57+ T cells in acquired aplastic anemia. Profiling that covered TCR beta VDJ and CDR3 relied on genomic DNA as its template. One entry per CDR3 protein, called by TCRdb with MiXCR from the reads. The sample records just over 450,000 distinct CDR3 sequences, over 25% being singletons. Patients included in sequencing had previously demonstrated CD8+CD57+ cell expansion by flow cytometry. Sequenced input: sorted CD4+, CD8+, or CD8+CD57+ T cells (not recorded which) from PBMCs. These receptors were taken from a human donor with aplastic anemia.

This clonotype was picked up a small number of times. The genes are TRBV11-2 and TRBJ2-3; TRBD2 matches at 10 bases. The germline V gene encodes CDR1 SGHAT and CDR2 FQNNGV. V gave up 1 base and J gave up 4 bases; unmatched junction bases: 17. The CDR3 has 20 residues. CDR3 nucleotide sequence: TGTGCCAGCAGCTTAGTTCGGCTAGCGGGGGAACGAAAGAGGCCAGATACGCAGTATTTT. As protein: CASSLVRLAGERKRPDTQYF.

Ten or more counts support this clonotype. Here the CDR3 reads CASSIASVQETQYF. CDR3 DNA sequence: TGTGCCAGTAGTATAGCCTCAGTCCAAGAGACCCAGTACTTC. The chain is built from TRBV19 and TRBJ2-5; no firm D call. The CDR3 is made up of 14 amino acids. Trimming removed 1 base at V and 1 base at J, with 7 bases between. Looked up from germline, CDR1 is LNHDA and CDR2 is SQIVND (reference sequence).

Comment on this clonotype: Just one base apart from a much larger clone, this may be a read error. V and J are TRBV2 and TRBJ1-1; no firm D call. This CDR3 comprises 16 residues. Germline lookup yields CDR1 SNHLY and CDR2 FYNNEI. CDR3 residues: CVSKFSVAPMNTEAFF. In DNA, the CDR3 is TGTGTCAGCAAGTTCAGCGTTGCACCCATGAACACTGAAGCTTTCTTT.

This clonotype was seen at least ten times. This chain joins TRBV19 and TRBJ1-5; no clear D gene. CDR1 is LNHDA, CDR2 SQIVND, per germline (reference sequence). There are 15 residues in the CDR3. With 2 bases removed from V and 2 bases from J, the gap between germline ends came to 10 bases. The CDR3 nucleotides are TGTGCCAGTAGTATACCCATCGGGGGCAATCAGCCCCAGCATTTT. Translated, it gives CASSIPIGGNQPQHF.